These 11 T cell receptor beta chains were sequenced from one sample in a study of T cell clusters in autoimmune cytopenias. Each sample's input was around 250 ng genomic DNA, 38,000 or so genome equivalents. Multiplex touch-down PCR amplified TRB using TRB-A and TRB-B pools in one tube. After re-calling the multiplex PCR reads, TCRdb lists one entry per CDR3 protein, DNA absent. This sample lists about 1,200 distinct CDR3 sequences; its ten largest clones have about three fifths. Sample: peripheral blood. The source of these receptors is a human donor with an autoimmune cytopenia or autoimmune hepatitis (not recorded which).

This clonotype is classed as medium-sized by frequency. The rearrangement links TRBV6-2 or TRBV6-3 to TRBJ1-2; as DNA is missing, the TRBD1 call by TCRdb cannot be tested. Germline V gene lookup returns CDR1 MNHEY and CDR2 SVGEGT. The CDR3 is 15 amino acids. The CDR3 reads CASSYWKGGNYGYTF.

This chain uses TRBV20-1 with TRBJ2-7; checking the TCRdb D call of TRBD1 is not possible without DNA. Germline CDR1 and CDR2: DFQATT and SNEGSKA (reference sequence). This CDR3 has 11 amino acids. The CDR3 reads CSARVGPGQYF.

Judged by frequency, this clonotype is medium-sized. This chain connects TRBV6-5 to TRBJ2-5; TCRdb outputs TRBD2, but without DNA this stays unchecked. The germline CDR1 and CDR2 sequences are MNHEY and SVGAGI. This CDR3 is 16 amino acids long. The chain's CDR3 is CASSYSNGAGGETQYF.

Judged by frequency, this clonotype is large. The rearrangement joins TRBV29-1 to TRBJ1-4; without DNA, the TCRdb call of TRBD1 cannot be checked. Germline V gene data show CDR1 as SQVTM and CDR2 as ANQGSEA. There are 14 residues in the CDR3. This chain's CDR3 is CSVIGAEPGEKLFF. The whole variable domain, filled in from reference TRBV29-1 and TRBJ1-4, reads SAVISQKPSRDICQRGTSLTIQCQVDSQVTMMFWYRQQPGQSLTLIATANQGSEATYESGFVIDKFPISRPNLTFSTLTVSNMSPEDSSIYLCSVIGAEPGEKLFFGSGTQLSVL.

This clonotype is identified as medium-sized (0.01 to 0.1%) from frequency. The J gene is TRBJ2-1, the V gene TRBV12-3 or TRBV12-4; TCRdb returns TRBD1, unconfirmable since there is no DNA. The CDR3 runs 14 residues. The CDR3: CASSLGGGYNEQFF.

The gene calls are TRBV5-1 and TRBJ2-1; as DNA is missing, the TRBD2 call by TCRdb cannot be tested. Germline CDR1 reads SGHRS; CDR2 reads YFSETQ. The CDR3 totals 16 residues. This chain's CDR3 is CASSETGLAAYNEQFF.

This chain connects TRBV12-5 to TRBJ1-1. CDR1 LGHNT and CDR2 FRNRAP come from the germline V gene. The CDR3 totals 12 residues. The CDR3 sequence is CASGLGFTEAFF.

Measured by frequency, this clonotype is medium-sized. CDR3: CASSTGGGNTEAFF. This chain joins TRBV7-9 and TRBJ1-1. This CDR3 has 14 residues. Germline V gives CDR1 SEHNR, CDR2 FQNEAQ (reference sequence). The full variable domain, with the rest looked up from reference TRBV7-9 and TRBJ1-1, is DTGVSQNPRHKITKRGQNVTFRCDPISEHNRLYWYRQTLGQGPEFLTYFQNEAQLEKSRLLSDRFSAERPKGSFSTLEIQRTEQGDSAMYLCASSTGGGNTEAFFGQGTRLTVV.

The chain employs TRBV7-2 and TRBJ1-6; lacking DNA, the TRBD1 call made by TCRdb goes unchecked. The CDR3 has 15 residues. Germline V lookup: CDR1 SGHTA, CDR2 FQGNSA. The CDR3 region is CASSRSTGGNSPLHF.

This clonotype shows up as medium-sized by frequency. The rearrangement links TRBV5-4 to TRBJ1-1. The V gene's germline CDR1 is SGHNT and CDR2 YYREEE (reference sequence). This CDR3 is built from 11 residues. CDR3 in amino acids: CASGSGTEAFF.

This clonotype is called medium-sized based on its frequency. The CDR3 protein is CAWTGQGNSPLHF. This sequence joins TRBV30 and TRBJ1-6; checking the TCRdb D call of TRBD1 is not possible without DNA. From germline, CDR1 is GTSNPN and CDR2 SVGIG (reference sequence). The length of the CDR3 is 13 residues.